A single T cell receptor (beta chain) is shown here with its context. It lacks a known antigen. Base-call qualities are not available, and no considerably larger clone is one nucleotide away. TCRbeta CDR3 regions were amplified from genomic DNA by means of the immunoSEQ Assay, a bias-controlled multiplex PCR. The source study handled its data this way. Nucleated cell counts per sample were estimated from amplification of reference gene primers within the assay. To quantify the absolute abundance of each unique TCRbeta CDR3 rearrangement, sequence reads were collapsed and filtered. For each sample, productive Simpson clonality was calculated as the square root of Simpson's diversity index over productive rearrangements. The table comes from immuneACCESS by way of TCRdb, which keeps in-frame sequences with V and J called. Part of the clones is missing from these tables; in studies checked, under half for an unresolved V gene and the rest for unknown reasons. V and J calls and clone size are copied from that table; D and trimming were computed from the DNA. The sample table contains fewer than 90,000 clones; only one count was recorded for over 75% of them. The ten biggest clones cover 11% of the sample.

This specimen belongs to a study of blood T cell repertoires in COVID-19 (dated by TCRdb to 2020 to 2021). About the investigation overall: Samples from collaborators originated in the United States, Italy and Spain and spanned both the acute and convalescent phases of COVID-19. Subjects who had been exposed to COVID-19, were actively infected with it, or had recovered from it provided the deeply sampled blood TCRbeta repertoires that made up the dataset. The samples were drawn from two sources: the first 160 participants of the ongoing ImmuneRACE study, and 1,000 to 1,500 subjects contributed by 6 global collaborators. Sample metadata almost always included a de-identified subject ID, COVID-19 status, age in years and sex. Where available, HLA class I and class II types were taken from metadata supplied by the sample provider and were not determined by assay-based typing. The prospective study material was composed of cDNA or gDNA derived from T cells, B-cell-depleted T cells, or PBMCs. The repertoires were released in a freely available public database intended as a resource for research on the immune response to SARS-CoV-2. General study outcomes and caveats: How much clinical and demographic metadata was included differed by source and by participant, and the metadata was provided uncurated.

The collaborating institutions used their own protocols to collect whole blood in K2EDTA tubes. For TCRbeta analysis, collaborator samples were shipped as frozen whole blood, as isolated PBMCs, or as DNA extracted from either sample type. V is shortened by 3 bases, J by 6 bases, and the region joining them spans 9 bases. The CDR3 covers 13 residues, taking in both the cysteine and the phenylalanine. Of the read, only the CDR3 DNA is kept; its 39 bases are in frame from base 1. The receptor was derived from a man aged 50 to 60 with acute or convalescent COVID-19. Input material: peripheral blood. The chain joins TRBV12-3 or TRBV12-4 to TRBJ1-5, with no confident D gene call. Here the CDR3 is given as CASSFRVVQPQHF. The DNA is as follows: TGTGCCAGCAGTTTTCGGGTTGTTCAGCCCCAGCATTTT.